The clone carrying this T cell receptor beta chain was counted between two and nine times. Its antigen is still unknown. Trimming pared 3 bases from V and 2 bases from J, leaving 19 bases between. Germline CDR1 SGHNT, CDR2 YENEEA. This CDR3 has 18 amino acids. This sample stems from a study of T cell repertoires in cytomegalovirus infection. Study at large: Public TCR beta signatures provided an indication of both CMV infection and a matching HLA type.

Findings and limits, study-wide: Ex vivo, HLA-C-restricted CMV-specific TCR beta clonotypes prevailed over the rest of the response. Pooled public TCR beta family frequency picked out CMV carriers with the relevant HLA.

TCRdb analysed the reads with MiXCR anew, one entry per CDR3 protein. The repertoire holds about 100,000 distinct CDR3 sequences, with 20% to 30% as singletons. The TCR was taken from a human donor in good health (CMV status not recorded). Some clones in this sample may be carry-over from other donors' samples. The chain carries TRBV11-3 and TRBJ2-2; D gene uncertain. Material for sequencing was CD8+ T cells from PBMCs. CDR3 coding DNA: TGTGCCAGCAGCTTGTGGTGGTTGCGGCAGGACAACACCGGGGAGCTGTTTTTT. It is translated as CASSLWWLRQDNTGELFF.